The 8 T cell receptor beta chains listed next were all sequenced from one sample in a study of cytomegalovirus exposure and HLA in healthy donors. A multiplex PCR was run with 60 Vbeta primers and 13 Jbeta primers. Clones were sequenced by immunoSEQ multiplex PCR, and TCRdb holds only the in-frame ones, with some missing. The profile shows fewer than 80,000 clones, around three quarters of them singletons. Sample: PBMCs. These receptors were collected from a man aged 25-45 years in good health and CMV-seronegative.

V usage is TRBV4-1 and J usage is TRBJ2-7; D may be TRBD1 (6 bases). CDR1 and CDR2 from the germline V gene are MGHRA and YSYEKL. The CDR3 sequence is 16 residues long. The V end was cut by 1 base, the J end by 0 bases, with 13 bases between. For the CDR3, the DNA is TGCGCCAGCAGCCAAGGGCCGGGACAAATCTCCTACGAGCAGTACTTC. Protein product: CASSQGPGQISYEQYF.

CDR3 sequence (DNA): TGTGCCAGCGGACAGGGGCCAACCGGGGAGCTGTTTTTT. Its translation is CASGQGPTGELFF. The chain has TRBV25-1 and TRBJ2-2; 9 bases agree with TRBD1. This CDR3 is built from 13 residues. V dropped 8 bases and J dropped 5; count of bases not matched to a gene: 3. Germline values: CDR1 MGHDK, CDR2 SYGVNS.

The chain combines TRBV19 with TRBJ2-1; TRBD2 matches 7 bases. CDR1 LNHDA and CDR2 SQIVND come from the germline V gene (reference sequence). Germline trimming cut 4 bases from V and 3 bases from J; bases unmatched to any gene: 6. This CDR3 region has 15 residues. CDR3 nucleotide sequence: TGTGCCAGTAGTAATGGGGGGGGGATCTACAATGAGCAGTTCTTC. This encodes CASSNGGGIYNEQFF.

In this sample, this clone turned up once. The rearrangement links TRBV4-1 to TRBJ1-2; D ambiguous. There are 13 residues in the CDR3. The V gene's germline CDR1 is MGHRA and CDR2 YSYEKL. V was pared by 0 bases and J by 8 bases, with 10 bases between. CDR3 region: CASSQDEASGYTF. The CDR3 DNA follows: TGCGCCAGCAGCCAAGATGAGGCGTCCGGCTACACCTTC.

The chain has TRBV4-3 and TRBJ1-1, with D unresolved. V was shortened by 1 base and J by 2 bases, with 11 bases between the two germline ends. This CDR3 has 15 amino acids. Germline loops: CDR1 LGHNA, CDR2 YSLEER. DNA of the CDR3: TGCGCCAGCAGCCAAGCTCGAGGGTATAACACTGAAGCTTTCTTT. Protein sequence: CASSQARGYNTEAFF.

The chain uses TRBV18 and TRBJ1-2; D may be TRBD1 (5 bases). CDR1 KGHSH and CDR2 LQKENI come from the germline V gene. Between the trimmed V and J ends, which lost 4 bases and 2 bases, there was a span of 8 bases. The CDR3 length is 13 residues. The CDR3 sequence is CASSLDRNYGYTF. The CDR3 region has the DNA TGTGCCAGCTCACTCGACAGAAACTATGGCTACACCTTC. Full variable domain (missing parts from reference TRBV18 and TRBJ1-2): NAGVMQNPRHLVRRRGQEARLRCSPMKGHSHVYWYRQLPEEGLKFMVYLQKENIIDESGMPKERFSAEFPKEGPSILRIQQVVRGDSAAYFCASSLDRNYGYTFGSGTRLTVV.

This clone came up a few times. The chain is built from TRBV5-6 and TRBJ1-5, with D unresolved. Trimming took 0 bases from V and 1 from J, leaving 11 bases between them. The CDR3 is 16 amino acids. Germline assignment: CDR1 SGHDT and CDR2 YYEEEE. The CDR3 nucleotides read TGTGCCAGCAGCTTGGCGGGGAGAGGAAGCAATCAGCCCCAGCATTTT. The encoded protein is CASSLAGRGSNQPQHF.

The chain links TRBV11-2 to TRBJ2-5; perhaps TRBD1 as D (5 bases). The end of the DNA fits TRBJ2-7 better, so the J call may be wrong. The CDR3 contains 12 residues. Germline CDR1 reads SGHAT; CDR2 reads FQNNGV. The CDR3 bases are TGTGCCACACGGCAGGGTGTCTACGAGCAGTACTTC. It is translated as CATRQGVYEQYF.